This T cell receptor (beta chain) derives from a study of T cell responses to AZD1222 COVID-19 vaccine. Regarding the study as a whole: Close to half of all spike-specific TCRs reportedly target regions of the variants that are unmutated. Spike was spanned by vaccine-associated CD4 TCRs, with dominance at 160-218 and 743-854. Repertoires were sampled only after the peak T cell response. Following two doses of AZD1222, Spike-specific TCR breadth and depth rose.

The V gene lost 8 bases and the J gene lost 4 bases, with 5 bases spanning the gap. The V gene's germline CDR1 is MNHNY and CDR2 SVGAGI (reference sequence). The CDR3 is made up of 10 amino acids. This clone was seen a handful of times. Its antigen is as yet unknown. Using immunoSEQ multiplex PCR, the repertoire was profiled, and TCRdb retains in-frame clones only, with some absent. This sample carries about 82,000 clones, approximately 90% of them seen once, and the ten largest clones take 5.2%. This clonotype originated in an adult in good health. V gene TRBV6-6 combines with J gene TRBJ1-2, with no clear D. The starting material was peripheral blood, obtained on day 0 of AZD1222 vaccination. The CDR3 nucleotides read TGTGCCAGCGGAACCTATGGCTACACCTTC. Translating it yields CASGTYGYTF.